A single sample is the source of the 22 T cell receptor beta chains below, sequenced in a study of cytomegalovirus exposure and HLA in healthy donors. The PCR used 60 Vbeta and 13 Jbeta primers. Produced via immunoSEQ multiplex PCR; TCRdb's table is partial and in-frame only. Of roughly 150,000 clones in the sample, roughly 80% were seen once. Specimen: PBMCs. Receptors were obtained from a woman between 40 and 50 years old in good health and CMV-seropositive.

The genes are TRBV28 and TRBJ1-1, with D maybe TRBD1 (5 bases). Germline CDR1 MDHEN, CDR2 SYDVKM. This CDR3 contains 15 residues. Trimming left V 6 bases short and J 0 bases short, with 14 bases between. The CDR3 coding sequence is TGTGCCAGCAGCAGCGGGGGGAGCTTGAACACTGAAGCTTTCTTT. Translation gives CASSSGGSLNTEAFF.

This sequence joins TRBV10-2 and TRBJ2-5, with D perhaps matching TRBD2 (6 bases). The end of the DNA aligns better with TRBJ2-7, so the J call may be wrong. The CDR3 spans 14 residues. Germline V gene data show CDR1 as WSHSY and CDR2 as SAAADI. DNA of the CDR3: TGCGCCAGCAGTGAGTCGGAGGGGTTGGGCGAGCAGTACTTC. Amino acids: CASSESEGLGEQYF.

The sample holds one count of this clone. The CDR3 region is CASSPGAPNTGELFF. DNA for the CDR3: TGTGCCAGTAGTCCAGGGGCCCCGAACACCGGGGAGCTGTTTTTT. This chain joins TRBV19 and TRBJ2-2; possibly TRBD1 for D (6 bases). The CDR3 totals 15 residues. Looked up from germline, CDR1 is LNHDA and CDR2 is SQIVND (reference sequence). V was shortened by 5 bases and J by 0 bases, with 10 bases between the two germline ends.

The V call is TRBV7-3, the J call TRBJ2-1; 11 bases fit TRBD1. The length of the CDR3 is 16 residues. With 5 bases clipped from V and 0 bases from J, the junction kept 3 bases outside the gene matches. The germline CDR1 and CDR2 sequences are SGHTA and FQGTGA. CDR3 protein: CASSLGTGGSYNEQFF. CDR3 coding DNA: TGTGCCAGCAGCCTAGGGACAGGGGGCTCCTACAATGAGCAGTTCTTC.

J is TRBJ1-2 and V is TRBV18; D may be TRBD1 (6 bases). The V end was cut by 2 bases, the J end by 0 bases, with 7 bases between. The CDR3 consists of 14 residues. The V gene's germline CDR1 is KGHSH and CDR2 LQKENI. The CDR3 region is CASSPTGPNYGYTF. The DNA of the CDR3 is TGTGCCAGCTCACCAACAGGGCCTAACTATGGCTACACCTTC.

The chain recombines TRBV12-5 with TRBJ1-2; D is undetermined. This CDR3 has 13 amino acids. V was shortened by 5 bases and J by 5 bases, with 12 bases between the two germline ends. CDR1 LGHNT and CDR2 FRNRAP come from the germline V gene. The CDR3 region is CASGPHSSYGYTF. DNA of the CDR3: TGTGCTAGTGGTCCACACAGTTCTTATGGCTACACCTTC.

The V gene is TRBV12-2, the J gene TRBJ2-7; TRBD2 is the table's D call, not checked against the DNA. TRBV12-2 is deemed a pseudogene. The CDR3 extends over 12 amino acids. The CDR3 DNA reads TGTGCAAGTCGCTACGTACGGTATGAGCAGTACTTC. This codes for CASRYVRYEQYF.

V usage is TRBV9 and J usage is TRBJ2-2; TRBD2 aligns across 13 bases. Unmatched junction bases numbered 20, after V lost 4 bases and J lost 8 bases. Germline assignment: CDR1 SGDLS and CDR2 YYNGEE. The CDR3 consists of 20 residues. CDR3 loop: CASSPRGPQTSGRGKGELFF. The CDR3 DNA sequence: TGTGCCAGCAGCCCGCGGGGGCCTCAAACTAGCGGGAGGGGGAAGGGGGAGCTGTTTTTT.

The rearrangement links TRBV13 to TRBJ1-4; possible D gene TRBD1, 6 bases. Trimming stripped 4 bases from V and 8 bases from J, with 17 bases between. This CDR3 has 15 amino acids. From germline, CDR1 is PRHDT and CDR2 FYEKMQ (reference sequence). The CDR3 DNA is TGTGCCAGCAGCTACCTCCAGGGGAATCGGGAAAAACTGTTTTTT. It is translated as CASSYLQGNREKLFF.

The chain combines TRBV10-1 with TRBJ2-3; a possible D gene is TRBD1 (6 bases). Trimming cost V 4 bases and J 5 bases, with 10 bases left between them. Per germline, CDR1 WNHNN and CDR2 SYGVQD (reference sequence). CDR3 length: 13 amino acids. This CDR3 is CASSGTDKDTQYF. The CDR3 DNA sequence: TGCGCCAGCAGTGGGACAGATAAAGATACGCAGTATTTT.

The V call is TRBV28, the J call TRBJ2-1; no definite D call. The length of the CDR3 is 14 residues. Trimming left V 5 bases short and J 6 bases short, with 14 bases between. CDR1 is MDHEN and CDR2 is SYDVKM in the germline V gene. The CDR3 spells CASSPPTHSNEQFF. The CDR3 region has the DNA TGTGCCAGCAGTCCCCCGACACACTCCAATGAGCAGTTCTTC. Full variable domain (remainder filled in from reference TRBV28 and TRBJ2-1): DVKVTQSSRYLVKRTGEKVFLECVQDMDHENMFWYRQDPGLGLRLIYFSYDVKMKEKGDIPEGYSVSREKKERFSLILESASTNQTSMYLCASSPPTHSNEQFFGPGTRLTVL.

The V and J genes are TRBV2 and TRBJ2-5, with D unclear. This CDR3 has 11 amino acids. The germline V and J ends were trimmed by 4 bases and 2 bases, with 2 bases remaining between them. CDR1 SNHLY and CDR2 FYNNEI come from the germline V gene. CDR3 nucleotides: TGTGCCAGCAGTGTACAAGAGACCCAGTACTTC. Residues: CASSVQETQYF.

The chain couples TRBV27 to TRBJ2-1; D not certain. V shed 6 bases and J shed 5 bases, with 17 bases lying between them. Germline CDR1 is MNHEY and CDR2 is SMNVEV (reference sequence). The CDR3 loop spans 15 amino acids. The CDR3 nucleotides are TGTGCCAGCAGCCGAGACTGGAAGAATAACAATGAGCAGTTCTTC. This gives the protein CASSRDWKNNNEQFF.

This chain uses TRBV13 with TRBJ2-1; 8 bases agree with TRBD2. The germline V gene encodes CDR1 PRHDT and CDR2 FYEKMQ (reference sequence). J was trimmed by 4 bases and V by 5 bases; bases with no gene match: 10. CDR3 length equals 16 residues. The DNA of the CDR3 is TGTGCCAGCAGCCCTCCGGGGGGGCGGAAGTACAATGAGCAGTTCTTC. The encoded protein is CASSPPGGRKYNEQFF.

Written as DNA, the CDR3 is TGTGCCAGCAGTTACTCGGCGTCAGGGGTAGGGTACGAGCAGTACTTC. It yields the protein CASSYSASGVGYEQYF. The chain joins TRBV6-6 to TRBJ2-7, with D perhaps matching TRBD1 (6 bases). The V and J ends lost 0 bases and 4 bases respectively, with 16 bases between them. This CDR3 is 16 amino acids long. In germline, CDR1 is MNHNY, CDR2 SVGAGI (reference sequence).

J is TRBJ2-1 and V is TRBV7-6, with 10 bases identical to TRBD2. The CDR3 contains 17 residues. The ends lost 5 bases at V and 0 bases at J; junction bases unmatched: 7. The germline V gene has CDR1 SGHVS and CDR2 FNYEAQ. The CDR3: CASSRAGGASSYNEQFF. In DNA form, the CDR3 reads TGTGCCAGCAGCCGAGCGGGAGGGGCTAGCTCCTACAATGAGCAGTTCTTC.

This clone showed up just a few times. The genes are TRBV4-2 and TRBJ2-7; weak D call: TRBD2 (5 bases). Germline assignment: CDR1 LGHNA and CDR2 YNFKEQ. V lost 0 bases and J lost 7, with 13 bases in between. The CDR3 loop spans 14 amino acids. The CDR3 DNA reads TGTGCCAGCAGCCAAGATCGCAGTGGAGGTGAGCAGTACTTC. Translation gives CASSQDRSGGEQYF.

In its sample, this clone was seen once. V and J are TRBV5-6 and TRBJ2-7, with TRBD2 matching 8 bases. Germline assignment: CDR1 SGHDT and CDR2 YYEEEE. The junction had 11 bases not matched to a gene; V was cut back by 5 bases and J by 7 bases. This CDR3 is built from 14 residues. The CDR3 nucleotides read TGTGCCAGCAGTAACCCAACGGGAGGGAGTGAGCAGTACTTC. Its protein product is CASSNPTGGSEQYF.

The V gene is TRBV27, the J gene TRBJ2-7; perhaps TRBD1 as D (5 bases). CDR3 length equals 14 residues. Germline V gene lookup returns CDR1 MNHEY and CDR2 SMNVEV (reference sequence). The CDR3 coding sequence is TGTGCTACAAGGGGTCAGGGCAGCTCCTACGAGCAGTACTTC. Translation: CATRGQGSSYEQYF.

Here the CDR3 reads CASSPFINTGELFF. The CDR3 bases are TGTGCCAGCAGTCCTTTTATAAACACCGGGGAGCTGTTTTTT. The chain couples TRBV9 to TRBJ2-2; D is ambiguous. Between the trimmed V and J ends, which lost 5 bases and 2 bases, there was a span of 10 bases. Germline values: CDR1 SGDLS, CDR2 YYNGEE. This CDR3 comprises 14 residues.

The chain recombines TRBV6-5 with TRBJ2-5, with unresolved D. The length of the CDR3 is 13 residues. CDR1 is MNHEY and CDR2 is SVGAGI in the germline V gene. V gave up 6 bases and J gave up 3 bases, with 11 bases separating them. Written as DNA, the CDR3 is TGTGCCAGCAGGCAAACCCAGGAAGAGACCCAGTACTTC. Its translation: CASRQTQEETQYF.

This chain links TRBV5-4 with TRBJ2-5; 10 positions match TRBD1. The CDR3 loop spans 17 amino acids. V lost 5 bases, J lost 4 bases, and 14 bases stayed unmatched. Looked up from germline, CDR1 is SGHNT and CDR2 is YYREEE (reference sequence). In DNA, the CDR3 is TGTGCCAGCAGTAAGAAGACAGGGGGCGCACTCGGAGAGACCCAGTACTTC. This sequence encodes CASSKKTGGALGETQYF.